These 14 T cell receptor beta chains were sequenced from one sample in a study of blood T cell repertoires in COVID-19. Assay: immunoSEQ multiplex PCR; the TCRdb copy retains only in-frame clones and omits some. Among about 80,000 clones, around 88% were seen once, and the ten largest hold more than 7.5%. The sequencing input was peripheral blood. The origin of the receptors is a man aged 30 to 45 with acute or convalescent COVID-19.

This clone was counted between two and nine times. The chain employs TRBV10-1 and TRBJ2-1, with D perhaps TRBD2 (6 bases). Germline V lookup: CDR1 WNHNN, CDR2 SYGVQD (reference sequence). CDR3 size: 15 residues. The germline V and J ends were trimmed by 3 bases and 3 bases, with 12 bases remaining between them. The CDR3 is CASSDSGGNYNEQFF. The CDR3 bases are TGCGCCAGCAGTGATTCCGGGGGAAACTACAATGAGCAGTTCTTC.

The chain employs TRBV19 and TRBJ1-2, with D uncertain. The ends were cut back, 3 bases at V and 3 bases at J, with 20 bases in the middle. The CDR3 sequence is 17 residues long. CDR1 LNHDA and CDR2 SQIVND come from the germline V gene (reference sequence). The CDR3 region is CASSILRGSTVDYGYTF. The DNA of the CDR3 is TGTGCCAGTAGTATCCTCCGTGGGAGTACAGTGGACTATGGCTACACCTTC. The complete variable domain, with remaining parts taken from reference TRBV19 and TRBJ1-2, reads DGGITQSPKYLFRKEGQNVTLSCEQNLNHDAMYWYRQDPGQGLRLIYYSQIVNDFQKGDIAEGYSVSREKKESFPLTVTSAQKNPTAFYLCASSILRGSTVDYGYTFGSGTRLTVV.

The DNA for the CDR3 is TGCGCCAGCAGCCAAGTGGGGCAGGGTATGAGGAATGAGCAGTTCTTC. Translated, it gives CASSQVGQGMRNEQFF. The chain recombines TRBV4-3 with TRBJ2-1; possibly TRBD1 for D (5 bases). Per germline, CDR1 LGHNA and CDR2 YSLEER. V was trimmed by 1 base and J by 7 bases, leaving 17 bases between them. This CDR3 contains 16 residues.

J is TRBJ2-3 and V is TRBV28; D is uncertain. The CDR3 is made up of 11 amino acids. Germline loops: CDR1 MDHEN, CDR2 SYDVKM. The V gene lost 4 bases and the J gene lost 6 bases, with 5 bases spanning the gap. Written as DNA, the CDR3 is TGTGCCAGCAGTTCTATGGATACGCAGTATTTT. It specifies CASSSMDTQYF.

In this sample, this clone turned up once. V is TRBV28 and J is TRBJ2-3; 12 nucleotides line up with TRBD2. CDR1 and CDR2 (germline): MDHEN, SYDVKM. The J segment lost 4 bases and the V segment lost 6 bases, leaving 5 bases of the junction unmatched. The CDR3 has 15 residues. CDR3 bases: TGTGCCAGCAGGACTAGCGGGGGAGGGGCAGATACGCAGTATTTT. This encodes CASRTSGGGADTQYF.

V is TRBV9 and J is TRBJ2-7; 10 bases are a match to TRBD2. CDR3 length: 14 amino acids. From germline, CDR1 is SGDLS and CDR2 YYNGEE. The V and J ends lost 3 bases and 3 bases, in that order; junction bases with no gene match: 3. CDR3 DNA: TGTGCCAGCAGCGCCGGGACTAGCGACTACGAGCAGTACTTC. This sequence encodes CASSAGTSDYEQYF.

The chain couples TRBV21-1 to TRBJ2-1; the table gives TRBD2 as D, unverified against the DNA. TRBV21-1 is reported as a pseudogene. This CDR3 region has 16 residues. The CDR3 protein is CASSKEVAGEVGEQFF. The CDR3 coding sequence is TGTGCCAGCAGCAAAGAGGTAGCGGGAGAAGTGGGTGAGCAGTTCTTC.

V and J are TRBV7-8 and TRBJ1-6; 10 bases agree with TRBD1. Germline loops: CDR1 SGHVS, CDR2 FQNEAQ. With 5 bases clipped from V and 10 bases from J, the junction kept 8 bases outside the gene matches. This CDR3 has 15 residues. The chain's CDR3 is CASSARQGAISPLHF. The CDR3 coding sequence is TGTGCCAGCAGCGCGAGACAGGGGGCGATATCACCCCTCCACTTT.

V usage is TRBV21-1 and J usage is TRBJ2-2; the table's D call TRBD2 went unverified against the DNA. TRBV21-1 is labeled a pseudogene. The CDR3 spans 15 residues. This chain's CDR3 is CASSKGGQNTGELFF. The CDR3 coding sequence is TGTGCCAGCAGCAAGGGGGGTCAAAACACCGGGGAGCTGTTTTTT.

The J gene is TRBJ1-2, the V gene TRBV19, with TRBD1 matching over 7 bases. CDR1 is LNHDA and CDR2 is SQIVND in the germline V gene (reference sequence). This CDR3 has 12 amino acids. Trimming took 7 bases from V and 4 from J; bases not matched to a gene: 3. The CDR3 spells CASTTGVYGYTF. CDR3 nucleotides: TGTGCCAGTACCACAGGGGTCTATGGCTACACCTTC.

CDR3 residues: CASSILLAGGTDTQYF. CDR3 in DNA: TGTGCCAGCAGTATACTCCTAGCGGGAGGAACAGATACGCAGTATTTT. The chain recombines TRBV27 with TRBJ2-3; 11 bases fit TRBD2. Germline V gene sequence: CDR1 MNHEY, CDR2 SMNVEV (reference sequence). The ends lost 5 bases at V and 3 bases at J; junction bases unmatched: 7. The CDR3 is 16 amino acids.

The rearrangement links TRBV28 to TRBJ2-7; D unclear. This CDR3 is built from 15 residues. With 8 bases removed from V and 2 bases from J, the gap between germline ends came to 19 bases. Germline assignment: CDR1 MDHEN and CDR2 SYDVKM. CDR3 amino acids: CASRHQGSSTYEQYF. The CDR3 bases are TGTGCCAGCCGACACCAAGGAAGTTCAACCTACGAGCAGTACTTC.

The V gene is TRBV7-2, the J gene TRBJ1-1, with D perhaps TRBD1 (6 bases). Between the trimmed V and J ends, which lost 2 bases and 5 bases, there was a span of 18 bases. This CDR3 has 16 amino acids. Germline values: CDR1 SGHTA, CDR2 FQGNSA. The CDR3 region is CASSLFGDTRTTEAFF. CDR3 bases: TGTGCCAGCAGCTTATTTGGGGACACACGAACGACTGAAGCTTTCTTT.

As to this clone: At one end the junction does not follow the germline gene, possibly because of a read error. V and J are TRBV5-6 and TRBJ2-2; 7 nucleotides match TRBD2. Germline values: CDR1 SGHDT, CDR2 YYEEEE. This CDR3 comprises 15 residues. DNA for the CDR3: TGTGCCAGCAGCTTTGGACTAGAAAGCACCGGGGAGTTGTTTTTT. Encoded protein: CASSFGLESTGELFF.